This TCR beta chain stems from a study of vaccination effects on CD4 cells after COVID-19. V gave up 4 bases and J gave up 5 bases; unmatched junction bases: 13. Germline V gives CDR1 KGHSH, CDR2 LQKENI. This CDR3 spans 16 amino acids. This clone was seen once. Its antigen is not identified. General study findings and limits: The study had few convalescent patients and no early post-infection timepoints. In the late period after vaccination, infection- and vaccine-induced clones contracted markedly.

Repertoires were generated with immunoSEQ multiplex PCR, while TCRdb's copy carries only in-frame clones and drops some. The sample carries some 52,000 clones, just under 80% recorded once. Antigen-specific CD4+ T cell clonotypes were called by their expansion after viral peptide-pool culture in ViraFEST. Having been cultured for around ten days, the cells underwent CD4+ T cell isolation. Nucleocapsid antibody tests were negative, and the vaccine recipients had no prior SARS-CoV-2 infection. The rearrangement uses TRBV18 and TRBJ2-5, with TRBD1 matching 7 bases. The TCR comes from a human donor who received a COVID-19 vaccine. The sample here was CD4+ T cells from PBMCs cultured with HCoV-OC43 spike peptides, taken before COVID-19 vaccination. Subset: HCoV-OC43 spike overlapping peptide pool stimulation. The CDR3 nucleotides read TGTGCCAGCTCACTATCGGCAGGGGGATTAGTGGAGACCCAGTACTTC. It is translated as CASSLSAGGLVETQYF.